Each of the 25 T cell receptor beta chains below was sequenced from the same sample in a study of Ad26.COV2.S vaccination and SARS-CoV-2 variants. Indicated treatment: about 20 received Ad26.COV2.S at low or high dose, single or two shots; about 5 received placebo; per-sample allocation not given. Day 63 following the first vaccine or placebo injection was when the samples were taken. Some clones are missing from TCRdb's copy, which holds only in-frame ones; the method was immunoSEQ multiplex PCR. Of 250,000 to 300,000 clones in the sample, about 89% are singletons; the top ten hold about 3.1%. This specimen consisted of peripheral blood, obtained in a trial of Ad26.COV2.S vaccine versus placebo. All receptors derive from a person between 18 and 59 years old who received the Ad26.COV2.S COVID-19 vaccine or a placebo.

This rearrangement joins TRBV6-5 to TRBJ2-5; 9 nucleotides align to TRBD2. CDR1 MNHEY and CDR2 SVGAGI come from the germline V gene. CDR3 length equals 14 residues. J lost 1 base, V lost 6 bases, and 3 bases had no gene match. The chain's CDR3 is CASRRTSAQETQYF. The DNA of the CDR3 is TGTGCCAGCAGACGGACTAGCGCCCAAGAGACCCAGTACTTC.

The V and J genes are TRBV3-1 (or the pseudogene TRBV3-2) and TRBJ2-1; 10 positions agree with TRBD2. With V trimmed by 3 bases and J by 8 bases, 4 bases remained unmatched. This CDR3 is 14 amino acids long. CDR1 and CDR2 from the germline V gene are LGHDT and YNNKEL (reference sequence). CDR3 sequence: CASSQASGRYEQFF. CDR3 DNA sequence: TGTGCCAGCAGCCAGGCTAGCGGGAGATATGAGCAGTTCTTC.

This clone was detected only a few times. CDR3 amino acids: CASSLSGTATFGYTF. Written as DNA, the CDR3 is TGTGCCAGCAGTTTATCCGGGACAGCCACGTTTGGCTACACCTTC. This rearrangement joins TRBV27 to TRBJ1-2; TRBD1 matches 7 bases. V trimming: 0 bases; J trimming: 7 bases; junction bases outside the gene matches: 8. Per germline, CDR1 MNHEY and CDR2 SMNVEV (reference sequence). The CDR3 sequence is 15 residues long.

This clone was seen only once. This rearrangement joins TRBV6-5 to TRBJ1-2, with D maybe TRBD1 (6 bases). This CDR3 is 15 amino acids long. V was shortened by 6 bases and J by 8 bases, with 22 bases between the two germline ends. The germline gives CDR1 MNHEY, CDR2 SVGAGI. The CDR3 region has the DNA TGTGCCAGCAGACCAACTCTAACAGGGTCGGGCGGCTACACCTTC. Translating it yields CASRPTLTGSGGYTF.

The V gene is TRBV6-5, the J gene TRBJ2-1; D perhaps matches TRBD2 (5 bases). The germline CDR1 and CDR2 sequences are MNHEY and SVGAGI. Trimming removed 6 bases at V and 0 bases at J, with 12 bases between. The CDR3 contains 15 residues. The CDR3 is CASSMTGISYNEQFF. CDR3 nucleotide sequence: TGTGCCAGCAGCATGACGGGGATCTCCTACAATGAGCAGTTCTTC.

The V call is TRBV6-2 or TRBV6-3, the J call TRBJ1-1; D not resolved. Deletions cut 2 bases from V and 0 bases from J, with 10 bases between. CDR3 length equals 15 residues. Germline-derived CDR1 and CDR2 are MNHEY and SVGEGT. CDR3 protein: CASSYAGTVNTEAFF. In DNA, the CDR3 is TGTGCCAGCAGTTACGCAGGTACCGTGAACACTGAAGCTTTCTTT.

This chain uses TRBV12-3 or TRBV12-4 with TRBJ1-1, with D possibly being TRBD1 (5 bases). Trimming left V 2 bases short and J 7 bases short, with 11 bases between. This CDR3 region has 13 residues. CDR3 coding DNA: TGTGCCAGCAGTTTAACAGGAGGGGTTGAAGCTTTCTTT. Translating it yields CASSLTGGVEAFF.

The V gene is TRBV28, the J gene TRBJ1-2; D perhaps matches TRBD1 (6 bases). The germline V gene encodes CDR1 MDHEN and CDR2 SYDVKM. The CDR3 length is 14 residues. V was shortened by 5 bases and J by 5 bases, with 15 bases between the two germline ends. CDR3 region: CASSPGGAEYGYTF. For the CDR3, the DNA is TGTGCCAGCAGTCCGGGGGGGGCGGAATATGGCTACACCTTC.

J is TRBJ2-3 and V is TRBV18; tentatively, D is TRBD2 (6 bases). The CDR3 runs to 19 residues. Germline loops: CDR1 KGHSH, CDR2 LQKENI. Trimming took 5 bases from V and 4 from J, leaving 28 bases between them. For the CDR3, the DNA is TGTGCCAGCTCATTCCTAAATGAGCCGACCGGGAGCACAGCAGATACGCAGTATTTT. Protein sequence: CASSFLNEPTGSTADTQYF.

This chain connects TRBV4-1 to TRBJ1-3; D is ambiguous. The CDR3 sequence is 15 residues long. Trimming took off 0 bases at V and 4 bases at J, with 10 bases between the two ends. Germline assignment: CDR1 MGHRA and CDR2 YSYEKL. CDR3 loop: CASSQDTLLGNTIYF. CDR3 in DNA: TGCGCCAGCAGCCAAGATACTCTTCTGGGAAACACCATATATTTT.

Notes on this clone: This CDR3 is also generated by other DNA sequences in the sample. The chain carries TRBV5-1 and TRBJ1-1; D gene uncertain. The CDR3 runs 14 residues. The germline gives CDR1 SGHRS, CDR2 YFSETQ. Trimming shortened V by 0 bases and J by 1 base, and 7 bases separated the two germline ends. The CDR3 loop reads CASSLVQENTEAFF. The CDR3, as DNA: TGCGCCAGCAGCTTGGTCCAGGAGAACACTGAAGCTTTCTTT.

V usage is TRBV6-5 and J usage is TRBJ1-2; D is perhaps TRBD1 (5 bases). V was pared by 6 bases and J by 4 bases, with 9 bases between. The CDR3 spans 12 residues. The germline V gene has CDR1 MNHEY and CDR2 SVGAGI. This CDR3 is CASRGTVYGYTF. DNA of the CDR3: TGTGCCAGCAGAGGGACGGTCTATGGCTACACCTTC.

CDR3 in DNA: TGTGCCAGTAGTCCCCCTTTGGGGGGGGGTAGCTATGGCTACACCTTC. Translating gives CASSPPLGGGSYGYTF. The gene calls are TRBV19 and TRBJ1-2; D may be TRBD1 (5 bases). The CDR3 is made up of 16 amino acids. V lost 5 bases to trimming and J lost 4 bases, with 20 bases between them. Germline loops: CDR1 LNHDA, CDR2 SQIVND (reference sequence).

CDR3 in DNA: TGTGCCAACATAAAGATCCGGGTGGGCAATCAGCCCCAGCATTTT. Translating it yields CANIKIRVGNQPQHF. The chain employs TRBV21-1 and TRBJ1-5. TRBV21-1 is shown as a pseudogene. The CDR3 is 15 amino acids.

This chain uses TRBV9 with TRBJ1-3; D is unclear. This CDR3 spans 16 amino acids. Trimming cost V 5 bases and J 8 bases, with 23 bases left between them. The germline V gene encodes CDR1 SGDLS and CDR2 YYNGEE. Here the CDR3 DNA reads TGTGCCAGCAGTGAGGACGGTTCTTCGTGGGAGGACACCATATATTTT. It specifies CASSEDGSSWEDTIYF.

This sequence joins TRBV2 and TRBJ2-7; 8 bases match TRBD2. The length of the CDR3 is 15 residues. Germline values: CDR1 SNHLY, CDR2 FYNNEI. With 7 bases clipped from V and 5 bases from J, the junction kept 13 bases outside the gene matches. The CDR3 nucleotides read TGTGCCAGCAACGTTCTAGCGGGCTCGTCCGACGAGCAGTACTTC. It yields the protein CASNVLAGSSDEQYF.

This chain connects TRBV25-1 to TRBJ2-7, with D possibly TRBD2 on 6 matching bases. Germline V gene data show CDR1 as MGHDK and CDR2 as SYGVNS. The CDR3 is 13 amino acids. Between the trimmed V and J ends, which lost 6 bases and 3 bases, there was a span of 12 bases. The CDR3 sequence is CASRAGTGYEQYF. Here the CDR3 DNA reads TGTGCCAGCAGAGCCGGGACTGGCTACGAGCAGTACTTC.

The chain is built from TRBV7-2 and TRBJ2-3; D is tentatively TRBD1 or TRBD2 (5 bases each). V was cut by 0 bases and J by 1 base, with 8 bases left in between. The germline V gene has CDR1 SGHTA and CDR2 FQGNSA. The CDR3 length is 15 residues. The CDR3 DNA follows: TGTGCCAGCAGCTTAGCGGGGGAACGCACAGATACGCAGTATTTT. It codes for CASSLAGERTDTQYF. Filled out from reference TRBV7-2 and TRBJ2-3, the complete variable domain reads GAGVSQSPSNKVTEKGKDVELRCDPISGHTALYWYRQSLGQGLEFLIYFQGNSAPDKSGLPSDRFSAERTGGSVSTLTIQRTQQEDSAVYLCASSLAGERTDTQYFGPGTRLTVL.

The genes are TRBV6-5 and TRBJ2-4; maybe TRBD1 (6 bases). This CDR3 has 14 residues. The germline V gene encodes CDR1 MNHEY and CDR2 SVGAGI. V shed 6 bases and J shed 10 bases, with 19 bases lying between them. Here the CDR3 reads CASRQGGPKMIQYF. For the CDR3, the DNA is TGTGCCAGCAGACAGGGCGGCCCCAAAATGATTCAGTACTTC.

The gene calls are TRBV19 and TRBJ2-7; 11 nucleotides align to TRBD1. Germline V gene lookup returns CDR1 LNHDA and CDR2 SQIVND (reference sequence). The CDR3 has 13 residues. The trim removed 8 bases at V and 4 bases at J, leaving 4 bases unmatched. CDR3 DNA sequence: TGTGCCAGTGGCGGGACAGGGGGATACGAGCAGTACTTC. It translates to CASGGTGGYEQYF.

J is TRBJ2-1 and V is TRBV2; TRBD2 matches 11 bases. The junction had 8 bases not matched to a gene; V was cut back by 4 bases and J by 3 bases. Germline-derived CDR1 and CDR2 are SNHLY and FYNNEI. The CDR3 spans 17 residues. The CDR3 sequence is CASSGSRLAGYYNEQFF. The CDR3 DNA follows: TGTGCCAGCAGTGGGTCGAGACTAGCGGGATACTACAATGAGCAGTTCTTC.

The genes are TRBV18 and TRBJ1-4; D unresolved. CDR1 and CDR2 (germline): KGHSH, LQKENI. V was pared by 0 bases and J by 8 bases, with 10 bases between. The CDR3 covers 14 residues. CDR3 residues: CASSPPYTREKLFF. DNA of the CDR3: TGTGCCAGCTCACCACCTTACACTCGGGAAAAACTGTTTTTT. Full variable domain (rest looked up from reference TRBV18 and TRBJ1-4): NAGVMQNPRHLVRRRGQEARLRCSPMKGHSHVYWYRQLPEEGLKFMVYLQKENIIDESGMPKERFSAEFPKEGPSILRIQQVVRGDSAAYFCASSPPYTREKLFFGSGTQLSVL.

This clone was recorded once. V and J are TRBV3-1 (or the pseudogene TRBV3-2) and TRBJ2-1; 10 nucleotides align to TRBD2. The CDR3 runs to 19 residues. The J segment lost 6 bases and the V segment lost 2 bases, leaving 16 bases of the junction unmatched. CDR1 is LGHDT and CDR2 is YNNKEL in the germline V gene (reference sequence). The CDR3 DNA sequence: TGTGCCAGCAGCCAAAGACGGTCTAGCGGGAGAATTCGGGGCAATGAGCAGTTCTTC. It specifies CASSQRRSSGRIRGNEQFF.

The chain has TRBV5-8 and TRBJ2-1, with 8 bases fitting TRBD2. J gave up 9 bases and V 0 bases, and 8 bases lay outside the gene matches. In germline, CDR1 is SGHTS, CDR2 YDEGEE. The CDR3 runs 15 residues. CDR3 residues: CASSLVRAGVGEQFF. The CDR3 coding sequence is TGTGCCAGCAGCTTGGTACGAGCGGGAGTAGGTGAGCAGTTCTTC.

J is TRBJ1-4 and V is TRBV7-2; no clear D. V lost 3 bases and J lost 10, with 9 bases in between. Germline V gene sequence: CDR1 SGHTA, CDR2 FQGNSA. CDR3 length equals 12 residues. DNA of the CDR3: TGTGCCAGCAGCTTCTCCGAAGGAAAACTGTTTTTT. Its protein is CASSFSEGKLFF.